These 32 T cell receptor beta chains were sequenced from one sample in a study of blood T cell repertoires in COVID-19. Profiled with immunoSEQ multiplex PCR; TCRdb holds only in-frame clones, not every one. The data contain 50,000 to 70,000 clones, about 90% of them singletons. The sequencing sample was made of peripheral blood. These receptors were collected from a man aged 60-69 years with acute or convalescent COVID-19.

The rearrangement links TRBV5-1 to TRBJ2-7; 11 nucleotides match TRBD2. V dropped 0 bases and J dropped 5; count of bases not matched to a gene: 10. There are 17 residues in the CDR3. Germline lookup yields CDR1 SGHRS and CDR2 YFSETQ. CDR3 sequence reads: CASSLGPASGGLNEQYF. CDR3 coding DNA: TGCGCCAGCAGCTTGGGCCCGGCTAGCGGGGGGCTAAACGAGCAGTACTTC.

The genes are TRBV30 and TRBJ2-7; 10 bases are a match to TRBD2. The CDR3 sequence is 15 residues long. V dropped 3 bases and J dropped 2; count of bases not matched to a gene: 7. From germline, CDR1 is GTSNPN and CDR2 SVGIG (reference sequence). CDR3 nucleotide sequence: TGTGCCTGGAGCGGTGAGCGGGAGGGACCCTACGAGCAGTACTTC. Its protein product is CAWSGEREGPYEQYF.

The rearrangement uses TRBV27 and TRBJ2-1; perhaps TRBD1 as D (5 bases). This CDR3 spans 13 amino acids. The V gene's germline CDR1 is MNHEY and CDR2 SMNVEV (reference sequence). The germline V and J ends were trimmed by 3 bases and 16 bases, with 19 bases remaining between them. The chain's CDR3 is CASSLSPRARVFF. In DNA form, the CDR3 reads TGTGCCAGCAGTTTGTCCCCAAGGGCCAGGGTCTTCTTC.

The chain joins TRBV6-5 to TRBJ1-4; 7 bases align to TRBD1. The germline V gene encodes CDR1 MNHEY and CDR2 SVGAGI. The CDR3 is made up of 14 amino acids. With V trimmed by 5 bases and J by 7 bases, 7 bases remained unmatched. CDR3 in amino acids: CASSPQGVSEKLFF. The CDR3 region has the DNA TGTGCCAGCAGTCCTCAGGGGGTTAGTGAAAAACTGTTTTTT.

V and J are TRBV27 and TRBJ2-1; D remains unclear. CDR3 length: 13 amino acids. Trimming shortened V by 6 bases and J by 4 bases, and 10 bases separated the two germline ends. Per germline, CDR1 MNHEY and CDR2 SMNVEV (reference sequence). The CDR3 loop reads CASRSAGYNEQFF. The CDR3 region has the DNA TGTGCCAGCAGGTCAGCAGGTTACAATGAGCAGTTCTTC.

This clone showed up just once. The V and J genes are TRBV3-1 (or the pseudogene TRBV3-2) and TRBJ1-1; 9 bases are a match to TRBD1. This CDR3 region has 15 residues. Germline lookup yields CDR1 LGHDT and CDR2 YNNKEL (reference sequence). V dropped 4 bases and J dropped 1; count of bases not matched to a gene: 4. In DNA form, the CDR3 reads TGTGCCAGCAGCCTTCGACAGGGGGGGAACACTGAAGCTTTCTTT. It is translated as CASSLRQGGNTEAFF.

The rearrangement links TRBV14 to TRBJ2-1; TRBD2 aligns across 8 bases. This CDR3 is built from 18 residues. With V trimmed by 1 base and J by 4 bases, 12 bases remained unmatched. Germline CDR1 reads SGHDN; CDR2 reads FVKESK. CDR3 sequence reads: CASSQGQLGLESYNEQFF. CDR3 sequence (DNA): TGTGCCAGCAGCCAAGGACAGCTGGGACTAGAATCTTACAATGAGCAGTTCTTC.

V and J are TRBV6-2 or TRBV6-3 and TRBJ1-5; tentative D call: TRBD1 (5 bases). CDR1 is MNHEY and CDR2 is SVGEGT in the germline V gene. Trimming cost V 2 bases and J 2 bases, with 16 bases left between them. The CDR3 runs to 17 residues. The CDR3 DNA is TGTGCCAGCAGTTACCCCCCTGGGGCCCTTGGCAATCAGCCCCAGCATTTT. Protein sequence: CASSYPPGALGNQPQHF.

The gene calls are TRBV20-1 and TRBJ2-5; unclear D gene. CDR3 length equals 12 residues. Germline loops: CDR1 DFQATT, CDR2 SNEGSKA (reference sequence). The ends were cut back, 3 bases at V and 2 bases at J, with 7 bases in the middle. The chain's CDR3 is CSASKLQETQYF. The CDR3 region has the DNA TGCAGTGCTAGTAAGCTTCAAGAGACCCAGTACTTC.

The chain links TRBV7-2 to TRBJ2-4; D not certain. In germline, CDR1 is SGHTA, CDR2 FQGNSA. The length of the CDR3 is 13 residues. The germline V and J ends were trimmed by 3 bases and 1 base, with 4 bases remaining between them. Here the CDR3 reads CASSFRAKNIQYF. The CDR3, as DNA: TGTGCCAGCAGCTTCAGGGCCAAAAACATTCAGTACTTC. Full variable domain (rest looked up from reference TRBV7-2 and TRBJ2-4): GAGVSQSPSNKVTEKGKDVELRCDPISGHTALYWYRQSLGQGLEFLIYFQGNSAPDKSGLPSDRFSAERTGGSVSTLTIQRTQQEDSAVYLCASSFRAKNIQYFGAGTRLSVL.

The CDR3 sequence is CASSRINSGADYNEQFF. The CDR3 nucleotides read TGCGCCAGCAGCCGTATTAATAGCGGGGCTGACTACAATGAGCAGTTCTTC. The genes are TRBV5-1 and TRBJ2-1, with TRBD2 identical over 8 bases. The CDR3 runs 17 residues. Germline CDR1 reads SGHRS; CDR2 reads YFSETQ. The junction had 12 bases not matched to a gene; V was cut back by 4 bases and J by 3 bases.

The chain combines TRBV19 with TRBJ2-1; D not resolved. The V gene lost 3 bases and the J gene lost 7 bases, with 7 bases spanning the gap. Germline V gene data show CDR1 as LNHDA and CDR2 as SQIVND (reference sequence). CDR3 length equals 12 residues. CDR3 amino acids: CASSIQTNEQFF. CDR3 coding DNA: TGTGCCAGTAGTATCCAGACTAATGAGCAGTTCTTC.

DNA of the CDR3: TGTGCCACCAGCAGGAGTAGCACAGATACGCAGTATTTT. Amino acid sequence: CATSRSSTDTQYF. J is TRBJ2-3 and V is TRBV15; D is undetermined. The V end was cut by 3 bases, the J end by 0 bases, with 4 bases between. There are 13 residues in the CDR3. Germline V gene lookup returns CDR1 LNHNV and CDR2 YYDKDF (reference sequence).

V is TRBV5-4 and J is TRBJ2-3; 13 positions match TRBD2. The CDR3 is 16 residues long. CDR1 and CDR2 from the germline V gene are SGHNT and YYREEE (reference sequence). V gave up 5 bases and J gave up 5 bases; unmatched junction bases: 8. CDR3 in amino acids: CASSPTSGRAGDTQYF. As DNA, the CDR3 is TGTGCCAGCAGTCCTACTAGCGGGAGGGCCGGAGATACGCAGTATTTT.

In DNA, the CDR3 is TGCGCCAGCAGCTTCCAACCGGGGCAGCCCCAGCATTTT. Translation: CASSFQPGQPQHF. The chain uses TRBV5-1 and TRBJ1-5; D is unresolved. The V gene lost 2 bases and the J gene lost 7 bases, with 10 bases spanning the gap. From germline, CDR1 is SGHRS and CDR2 YFSETQ. The CDR3 consists of 13 residues.

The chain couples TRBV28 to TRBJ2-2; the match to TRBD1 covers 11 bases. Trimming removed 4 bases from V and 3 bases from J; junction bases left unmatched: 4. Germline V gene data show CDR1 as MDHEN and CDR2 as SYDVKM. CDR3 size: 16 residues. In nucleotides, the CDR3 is TGTGCCAGCAGTTCCTGGACAGGGGGCCACACCGGGGAGCTGTTTTTT. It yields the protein CASSSWTGGHTGELFF. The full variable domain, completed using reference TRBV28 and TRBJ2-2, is DVKVTQSSRYLVKRTGEKVFLECVQDMDHENMFWYRQDPGLGLRLIYFSYDVKMKEKGDIPEGYSVSREKKERFSLILESASTNQTSMYLCASSSWTGGHTGELFFGEGSRLTVL.

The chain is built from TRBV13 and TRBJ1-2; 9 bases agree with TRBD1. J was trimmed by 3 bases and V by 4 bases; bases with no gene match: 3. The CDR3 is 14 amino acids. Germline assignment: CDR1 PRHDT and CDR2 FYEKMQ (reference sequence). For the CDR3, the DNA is TGTGCCAGCAGCTACAGGGGGCGCGACTATGGCTACACCTTC. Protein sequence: CASSYRGRDYGYTF.

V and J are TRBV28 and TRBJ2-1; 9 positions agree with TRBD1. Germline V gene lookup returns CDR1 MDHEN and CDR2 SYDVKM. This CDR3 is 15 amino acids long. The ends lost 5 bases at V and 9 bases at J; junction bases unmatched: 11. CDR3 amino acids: CASSPRDRGWAEQFF. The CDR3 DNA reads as TGTGCCAGCAGTCCCCGAGACAGGGGGTGGGCTGAGCAGTTCTTC.

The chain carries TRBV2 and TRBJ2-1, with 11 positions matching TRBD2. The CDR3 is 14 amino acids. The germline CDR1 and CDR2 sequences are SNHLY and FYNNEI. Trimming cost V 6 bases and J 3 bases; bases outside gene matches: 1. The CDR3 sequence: CASRTSGNYNEQFF. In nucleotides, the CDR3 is TGTGCCAGCAGGACTAGCGGGAACTACAATGAGCAGTTCTTC.

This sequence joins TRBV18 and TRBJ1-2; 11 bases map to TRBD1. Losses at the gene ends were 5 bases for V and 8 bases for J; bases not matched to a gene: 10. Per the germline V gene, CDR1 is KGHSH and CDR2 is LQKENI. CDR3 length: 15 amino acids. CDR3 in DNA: TGTGCCAGCTCATCACGAGAGGACAGGGGGCGAGGCTACACCTTC. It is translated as CASSSREDRGRGYTF.

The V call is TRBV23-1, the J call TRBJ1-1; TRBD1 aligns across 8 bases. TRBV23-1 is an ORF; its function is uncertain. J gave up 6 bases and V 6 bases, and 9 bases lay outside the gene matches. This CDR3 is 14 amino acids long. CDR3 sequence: CASRTGDCRPEAFF. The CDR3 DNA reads TGCGCCAGCAGGACAGGGGACTGCCGCCCTGAAGCTTTCTTT.

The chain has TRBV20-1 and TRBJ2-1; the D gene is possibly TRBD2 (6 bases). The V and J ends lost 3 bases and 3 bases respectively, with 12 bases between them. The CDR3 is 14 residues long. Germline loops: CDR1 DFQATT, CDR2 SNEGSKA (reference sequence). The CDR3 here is CSASLATNYNEQFF. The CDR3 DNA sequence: TGCAGTGCTAGTCTAGCGACCAACTACAATGAGCAGTTCTTC.

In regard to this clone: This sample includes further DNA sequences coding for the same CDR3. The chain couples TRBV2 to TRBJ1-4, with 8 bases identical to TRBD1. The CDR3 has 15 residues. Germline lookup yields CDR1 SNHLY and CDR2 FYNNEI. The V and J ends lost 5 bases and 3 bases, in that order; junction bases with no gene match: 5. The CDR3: CASSLQGVSNEKLFF. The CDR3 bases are TGTGCCAGCAGTTTACAGGGGGTGTCTAATGAAAAACTGTTTTTT.

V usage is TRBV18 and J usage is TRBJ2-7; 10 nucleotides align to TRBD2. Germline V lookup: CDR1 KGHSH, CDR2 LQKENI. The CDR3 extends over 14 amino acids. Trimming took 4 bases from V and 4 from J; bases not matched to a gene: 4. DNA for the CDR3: TGTGCCAGCTCACGATCTAGCGGGAGTTACGAGCAGTACTTC. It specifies CASSRSSGSYEQYF. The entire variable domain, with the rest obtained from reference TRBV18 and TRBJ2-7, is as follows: NAGVMQNPRHLVRRRGQEARLRCSPMKGHSHVYWYRQLPEEGLKFMVYLQKENIIDESGMPKERFSAEFPKEGPSILRIQQVVRGDSAAYFCASSRSSGSYEQYFGPGTRLTVT.

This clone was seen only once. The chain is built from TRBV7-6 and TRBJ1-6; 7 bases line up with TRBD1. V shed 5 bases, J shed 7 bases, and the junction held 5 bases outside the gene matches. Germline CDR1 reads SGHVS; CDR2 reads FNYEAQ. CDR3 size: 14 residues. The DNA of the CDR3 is TGTGCCAGCAGCCTCACAGGGGAGAATTCACCCCTCCACTTT. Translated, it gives CASSLTGENSPLHF. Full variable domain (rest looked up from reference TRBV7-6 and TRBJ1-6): GAGVSQSPRYKVTKRGQDVALRCDPISGHVSLYWYRQALGQGPEFLTYFNYEAQQDKSGLPNDRFSAERPEGSISTLTIQRTEQRDSAMYRCASSLTGENSPLHFGNGTRLTVT.

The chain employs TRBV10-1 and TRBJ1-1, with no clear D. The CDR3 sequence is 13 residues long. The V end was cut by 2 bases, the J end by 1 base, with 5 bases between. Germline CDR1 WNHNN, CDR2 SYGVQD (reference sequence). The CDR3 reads CASSEHKNTEAFF. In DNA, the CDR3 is TGCGCCAGCAGTGAGCACAAGAACACTGAAGCTTTCTTT.

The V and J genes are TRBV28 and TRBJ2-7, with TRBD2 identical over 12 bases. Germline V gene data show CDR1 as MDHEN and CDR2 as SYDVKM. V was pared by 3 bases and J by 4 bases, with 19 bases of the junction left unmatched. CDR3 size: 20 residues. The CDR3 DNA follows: TGTGCCAGCAGTTTTCCTACTAGCGGGAGGAGGTTGGGGCTTTCGTACGAGCAGTACTTC. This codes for CASSFPTSGRRLGLSYEQYF. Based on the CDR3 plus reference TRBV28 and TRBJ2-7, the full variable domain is DVKVTQSSRYLVKRTGEKVFLECVQDMDHENMFWYRQDPGLGLRLIYFSYDVKMKEKGDIPEGYSVSREKKERFSLILESASTNQTSMYLCASSFPTSGRRLGLSYEQYFGPGTRLTVT.

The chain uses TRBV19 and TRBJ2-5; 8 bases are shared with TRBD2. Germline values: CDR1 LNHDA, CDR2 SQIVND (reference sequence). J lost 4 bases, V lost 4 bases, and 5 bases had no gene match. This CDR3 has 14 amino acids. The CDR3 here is CASSTTSASETQYF. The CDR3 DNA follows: TGTGCCAGTAGTACGACTAGCGCCTCAGAGACCCAGTACTTC.

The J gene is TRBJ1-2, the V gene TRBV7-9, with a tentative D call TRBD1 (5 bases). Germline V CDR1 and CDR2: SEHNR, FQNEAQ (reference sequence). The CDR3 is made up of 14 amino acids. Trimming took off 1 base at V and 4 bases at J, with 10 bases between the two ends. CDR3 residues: CASSLVETVYGYTF. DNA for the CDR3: TGTGCCAGCAGCTTAGTCGAGACAGTCTATGGCTACACCTTC.

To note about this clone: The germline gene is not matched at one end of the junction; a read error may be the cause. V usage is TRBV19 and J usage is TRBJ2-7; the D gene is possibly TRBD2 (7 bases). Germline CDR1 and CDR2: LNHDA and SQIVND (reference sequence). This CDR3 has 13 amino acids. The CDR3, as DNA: TGTGCCAGTAGTGGGAGGGACACCGGGACTCCCTCGTTC. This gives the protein CASSGRDTGTPSF.

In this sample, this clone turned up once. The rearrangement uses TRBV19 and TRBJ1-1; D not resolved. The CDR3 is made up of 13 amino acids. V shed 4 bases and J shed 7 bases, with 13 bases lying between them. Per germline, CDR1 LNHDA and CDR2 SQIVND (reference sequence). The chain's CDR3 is CASSNNGRDEAFF. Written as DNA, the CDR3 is TGTGCCAGTAGTAACAACGGACGGGATGAAGCTTTCTTT.

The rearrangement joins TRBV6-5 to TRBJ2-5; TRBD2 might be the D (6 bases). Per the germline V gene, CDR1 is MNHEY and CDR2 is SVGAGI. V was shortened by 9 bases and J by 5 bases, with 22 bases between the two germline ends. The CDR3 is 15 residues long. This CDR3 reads CASSERTQGRETQYF. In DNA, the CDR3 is TGTGCCAGTTCTGAAAGGACTCAAGGGAGGGAGACCCAGTACTTC.